This record looks at one T cell receptor beta chain sequence and its context. This sample was taken from a study of blood T cell repertoires in COVID-19. The table came from immunoSEQ multiplex PCR; TCRdb's copy has only in-frame clones and leaves some out. Among 200,000 to 250,000 clones listed, 83% were seen once. The CDR3 is made up of 14 amino acids. Trimming pared 1 base from V and 9 bases from J, leaving 13 bases between. Germline V gives CDR1 LGHDT, CDR2 YNNKEL (reference sequence). The specimen was peripheral blood. The chain carries TRBV3-1 (or the pseudogene TRBV3-2) and TRBJ2-1; perhaps TRBD1 as D (6 bases). The TCR was taken from a woman in her thirties with COVID-19, enrolled during active disease. The CDR3 is CASSQGGRLGEQFF. DNA of the CDR3: TGTGCCAGCAGCCAAGGGGGGCGCCTCGGTGAGCAGTTCTTC.